One sample yielded the 14 T cell receptor beta chains listed below, sequenced in a study of T-cell reconstitution after alpha-beta-depleted transplantation in children. Unique molecular identifiers were used in preparing the TCRbeta library. TCRdb used MiXCR to reprocess the PCR reads, holding one entry per CDR3 protein. The table has around 380,000 distinct CDR3 sequences, roughly 10% seen once. The material was PBMCs from the stem cell graft donor, obtained from the stem cell graft. Receptors originate from a human donor who donated a stem cell graft to a child with acute myeloid leukemia.

The table lists this clonotype with many counts. J is TRBJ2-2 and V is TRBV20-1; D might be TRBD2 (5 bases). The CDR3 length is 12 residues. V was trimmed by 0 bases and J by 7 bases, leaving 6 bases between them. Germline CDR1 is DFQATT and CDR2 is SNEGSKA (reference sequence). CDR3 sequence reads: CSARDGGGELFF. CDR3 coding DNA: TGCAGTGCTAGAGATGGAGGCGGGGAGCTGTTTTTT.

This clonotype showed up just a few times. The rearrangement joins TRBV4-1 to TRBJ2-1; 7 bases fit TRBD2. Germline V gives CDR1 MGHRA, CDR2 YSYEKL. V shed 4 bases and J 0 bases; nucleotides not matched to a gene: 6. The CDR3 runs 16 residues. CDR3 DNA: TGCGCCAGCAGCCCTCTAGCGGATAGCTCCTACAATGAGCAGTTCTTC. This encodes CASSPLADSSYNEQFF.

The V call is TRBV7-2, the J call TRBJ1-4; D gene ambiguous. The CDR3 is 16 residues long. V was pared by 5 bases and J by 4 bases, with 17 bases between. Per germline, CDR1 SGHTA and CDR2 FQGNSA. The CDR3 DNA reads TGTGCCAGCAGCCCTGTATCAACCCGGGGTAATGAAAAACTGTTTTTT. Residues: CASSPVSTRGNEKLFF.

There are a few counts of this clonotype. V usage is TRBV27 and J usage is TRBJ1-2, with D uncertain. The germline gives CDR1 MNHEY, CDR2 SMNVEV (reference sequence). V dropped 9 bases and J dropped 4 bases, with 9 bases sitting between them. The CDR3 is 11 amino acids. The CDR3 reads CASQGPYGYTF. CDR3 coding DNA: TGTGCCAGTCAAGGCCCCTATGGCTACACCTTC.

This clonotype was detected many times. The chain carries TRBV5-1 and TRBJ2-7, with 8 nucleotides matching TRBD1. V dropped 6 bases and J dropped 2; count of bases not matched to a gene: 4. This CDR3 has 13 residues. Germline-derived CDR1 and CDR2 are SGHRS and YFSETQ. The CDR3 loop is CASNGQGAYEQYF. The CDR3 nucleotides are TGCGCCAGCAACGGACAGGGCGCCTACGAGCAGTACTTC.

The chain employs TRBV7-9 and TRBJ2-3; D might be TRBD2 (6 bases). Germline assignment: CDR1 SEHNR and CDR2 FQNEAQ (reference sequence). This CDR3 region has 14 residues. Trimming shortened V by 5 bases and J by 4 bases, and 13 bases separated the two germline ends. CDR3 loop: CASSLGDFADTQYF. In DNA, the CDR3 is TGTGCCAGCAGCCTAGGGGACTTCGCAGATACGCAGTATTTT. Supplemented by reference TRBV7-9 and TRBJ2-3, the full variable domain reads DTGVSQNPRHKITKRGQNVTFRCDPISEHNRLYWYRQTLGQGPEFLTYFQNEAQLEKSRLLSDRFSAERPKGSFSTLEIQRTEQGDSAMYLCASSLGDFADTQYFGPGTRLTVL.

This clonotype turned up a few times. The junction differs from germline at one of its ends, possibly a read error. The genes are TRBV4-1 and TRBJ2-2; no clear D. Germline V lookup: CDR1 MGHRA, CDR2 YSYEKL. The CDR3 runs 13 residues. DNA of the CDR3: TGCGCCAGCAGCGAAGGGAACGCCGGGGAGCTGTTTTTT. This sequence encodes CASSEGNAGELFF.

V gene TRBV29-1 combines with J gene TRBJ2-2; D tentatively fits TRBD1 or TRBD2 (5 bases each). CDR3 length: 14 amino acids. Trimming pared 5 bases from V and 1 base from J, leaving 11 bases between. Germline CDR1 is SQVTM and CDR2 is ANQGSEA. CDR3 bases: TGCAGCGTTCGCGGTGGGGGGAACACCGGGGAGCTGTTTTTT. It translates to CSVRGGGNTGELFF.

The chain has TRBV4-2 and TRBJ2-4; possible D gene TRBD2, 6 bases. Germline assignment: CDR1 LGHNA and CDR2 YNFKEQ. Trimming took 4 bases from V and 0 from J, leaving 13 bases between them. The CDR3 has 16 residues. The CDR3 loop is CASSPQEGLAKNIQYF. CDR3 DNA: TGTGCCAGCAGCCCCCAAGAGGGACTAGCCAAAAACATTCAGTACTTC.

This clonotype has just a few counts. The chain has TRBV10-3 and TRBJ1-1; D perhaps matches TRBD1 (6 bases). The CDR3 consists of 16 residues. The ends were cut back, 0 bases at V and 0 bases at J, with 11 bases in the middle. CDR1 is ENHRY and CDR2 is SYGVKD in the germline V gene. The CDR3 sequence: CAISESWAGVNTEAFF. As DNA, the CDR3 is TGTGCCATCAGTGAGTCCTGGGCAGGGGTGAACACTGAAGCTTTCTTT.

The chain links TRBV29-1 to TRBJ2-1; 9 positions match TRBD2. Trimming removed 0 bases from V and 6 bases from J; junction bases left unmatched: 6. The CDR3 has 15 amino acids. CDR1 and CDR2 (germline): SQVTM, ANQGSEA. CDR3 coding DNA: TGCAGCGTTGAAGAGCCTAGCGGGATGGTCAATGAGCAGTTCTTC. Its translation is CSVEEPSGMVNEQFF.

This clonotype was seen a few times. This chain joins TRBV15 and TRBJ2-3; 9 nucleotides agree with TRBD1. Germline V CDR1 and CDR2: LNHNV, YYDKDF (reference sequence). CDR3 length: 15 amino acids. The V segment lost 2 bases and the J segment 4 bases; nucleotides outside the gene matches: 4. As DNA, the CDR3 is TGTGCCACCAGCAGACCAGGACAGGGGCCAGATACGCAGTATTTT. As protein: CATSRPGQGPDTQYF.

This clonotype was picked up many times. This chain joins TRBV5-5 and TRBJ2-1; 11 bases are shared with TRBD2. From germline, CDR1 is SGHKS and CDR2 YYEKEE (reference sequence). The CDR3 runs 15 residues. V was pared by 0 bases and J by 11 bases, with 7 bases of the junction left unmatched. The CDR3 DNA sequence: TGTGCCAGCAGCTTGGGCACTAGCGGGGGCCAGCAGCAGTTCTTC. Amino acid sequence: CASSLGTSGGQQQFF.

In its sample, this clonotype was seen a few times. This chain links TRBV29-1 with TRBJ2-7, with TRBD1 matching over 9 bases. The germline gives CDR1 SQVTM, CDR2 ANQGSEA. The CDR3 runs to 13 residues. Trimming at V came to 6 bases and at J to 7 bases, leaving 10 bases not matched to a gene. CDR3 residues: CSVTQGAPREQYF. CDR3 nucleotides: TGCAGCGTGACACAGGGGGCGCCGCGGGAGCAGTACTTC.